What follows is one T cell receptor (beta chain) and its context. Authors' methods: Amplification with reference gene primers provided the estimates of nucleated cell counts. Produced via immunoSEQ multiplex PCR; TCRdb's table is partial and in-frame only. V and J calls plus clone size are reproduced from that table; the DNA served to infer D and trimming. Of 400,000 to 450,000 clones in the sample, 88% were seen once. Enrolment of Seattle patients took place during active infection, and they were followed longitudinally. These data come from a study of blood T cell repertoires in COVID-19. Study details: The study drew acute and convalescent COVID-19 samples from the United States, Italy and Spain. T cells, B-cell-depleted T cells, or PBMCs provided the cDNA or gDNA that served as material.

Sequencing used peripheral blood. The TCR comes from a woman aged 45-59 years with COVID-19, enrolled during active disease.

This CDR3 is CASSRDRDIREQYF. The CDR3 DNA follows: TGTGCCAGCAGCCGGGACAGGGACATCCGCGAGCAGTACTTC. This rearrangement joins TRBV6-5 to TRBJ2-7; 9 positions match TRBD1. Germline CDR1 and CDR2: MNHEY and SVGAGI. The CDR3 sequence is 14 residues long. V dropped 6 bases and J dropped 6; count of bases not matched to a gene: 9.